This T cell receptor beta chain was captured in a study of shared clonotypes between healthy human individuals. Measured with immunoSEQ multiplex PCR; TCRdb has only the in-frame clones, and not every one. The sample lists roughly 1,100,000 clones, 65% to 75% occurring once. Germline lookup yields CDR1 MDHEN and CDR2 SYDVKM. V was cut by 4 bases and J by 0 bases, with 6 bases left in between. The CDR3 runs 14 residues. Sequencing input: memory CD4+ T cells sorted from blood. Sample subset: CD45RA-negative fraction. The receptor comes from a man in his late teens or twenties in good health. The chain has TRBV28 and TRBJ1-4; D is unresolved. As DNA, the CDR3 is TGTGCCAGCAGTTCCCCAACAACTAATGAAAAACTGTTTTTT. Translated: CASSSPTTNEKLFF.